This TCR beta chain was profiled in a study of Ad26.COV2.S vaccination and SARS-CoV-2 variants. The CDR3 extends over 18 amino acids. Produced via immunoSEQ multiplex PCR; TCRdb's table is partial and in-frame only. Of some 180,000 clones in the sample, roughly 89% were seen once. The TCR was taken from a human donor who had recovered from COVID-19. The genes are TRBV12-1 and TRBJ2-7; the table's D call, TRBD1, has no DNA check behind it. TRBV12-1 is given as a pseudogene. Sequencing used peripheral blood, obtained after recovery from COVID-19. The CDR3 coding sequence is TGTGCCAGCAGCTTTGCGCTATATAGACAGGAAACCTCCTACGAGCAGTACTTC. Its protein product is CASSFALYRQETSYEQYF.